What follows is one T cell receptor beta chain and its context. The antigen remains unidentified. A sample-barcoded 5' primer and a J-beta primer mix were used in a second PCR of about 7 to 12 cycles. CDR3-containing paired-end reads numbering at least 2.5 million came from each sample. TCRdb called the 5' RACE reads again in MiXCR, with one record for every CDR3 protein. The table has approximately 1,000,000 distinct CDR3 sequences, around two fifths seen once. This entry is derived from a study of blood T cells in healthy people across ages. General study points: CMV infection status of these donors was not known. Naive CD4+ cell counts and diversity both ran higher in long-lived than in aged donors.

This receptor was taken from a man aged 18 to 30 in good health. The source material was blood.

The CDR3 nucleotides are TGTGCCAGCAGCCAAGATGTAGTTGACATAATTAACTATGGCTACACCTTC. It is translated as CASSQDVVDIINYGYTF. J is TRBJ1-2 and V is TRBV4-2; D not resolved. From germline, CDR1 is LGHNA and CDR2 YNFKEQ. V dropped 0 bases and J dropped 1 base, with 15 bases sitting between them. The CDR3 contains 17 residues.